A selection of T cell receptor beta chains follows, all from one sample in a study of blood T cell repertoires in COVID-19. Assay: immunoSEQ multiplex PCR; the TCRdb copy retains only in-frame clones and omits some. The sample records a few hundred thousand clones, about 88% being singletons. Input material: PBMCs or T cells enriched from blood (not recorded which). The source of these receptors is a woman between 18 and 30 years old who had been exposed to COVID-19. Both conserved end residues are trimmed from each CDR3.

v_gene,CDR3aa
TRBV27,ASSLLGQGDQH
TRBV11-1,ASSSTGLSTGELF
TRBV28,AASTPGGPIYEQY
TRBV10-1,ASSEGAANEQF
TRBV12-3/TRBV12-4,ASSQGQLGEQY
TRBV9,ASSVGASGGAQETQY
TRBV27,ASSFRGSYYGYT
TRBV10-2,ASGLAGSAYEQY
TRBV4-3,ASSQVTGGSYGYT
TRBV27,ASSFSGQPNQPQH
TRBV18,ASSSGALNYGYT
TRBV28,ASRRTSNTGELF
TRBV28,ASSKGVEIVTEAF
TRBV9,ASSVLRDSGNTIY
TRBV18,ASSPLGYEDKNIQY
TRBV29-1,SVVGLLGTEAF
TRBV19,ASSIGPGQISNQPQH
TRBV4-3,ASSLNPPLDSMKKLF
TRBV15,ATSRDGTTANYGYT
TRBV5-1,ASSFTVQSNTGELF
TRBV28,AAPDRQLRVTEAF
TRBV28,ASRGAGSTDTQY
TRBV4-2,ASSQIDISNYGYT
TRBV21-1,ASSSRGLARSYEQY
TRBV19,ASSIGTGGARPQPQH
TRBV10-3,AISEGAKDTQY
TRBV20-1,SASQGNGYT
TRBV7-8,ASSQDGLGNTIY
TRBV23-1,ASSQPPDRGPTKNIQY
TRBV19,ASSIDAGTASTDTQY
TRBV6-6,ASTRDRGGIGELF
TRBV19,ASSIGRLYGYT
TRBV9,ASSPRDSTYEQY
TRBV14,ASSQGPAGARTQY
TRBV19,ASSRGQVEYEQY
TRBV9,ASSVEGTGNSPLH
TRBV12-2,ASRGGAGLQETQY
TRBV24-1,ATSDFSGASGSGRDTQY
TRBV6-5,ASTGQVSYEQY
TRBV27,ASSPDRASNQPQH
TRBV28,ASHLDSYTEAF
TRBV28,ASSSGYGYT
TRBV11-3,ASSRNLAGAHEQY
TRBV27,ASSLLQTGPSPYEQY
TRBV28,ASKTGSVGTEAF
TRBV2,ASSGELAGAVEQF
TRBV28,ASSPREGGDTQY
TRBV2,ASRGGQGASSGNTIY
TRBV7-9,ASSLVYNWLGASEKLF
TRBV2,ASNKLAGNEQF
TRBV15,ATSRVTGTPYNEQF